The clone carrying this T cell receptor beta chain has a handful of counts. The sample originates from a study of blood T cell repertoires in COVID-19. The CDR3 covers 14 residues. Germline CDR1 and CDR2: ENHRY and SYGVKD. The V and J ends lost 9 bases and 6 bases, in that order; junction bases with no gene match: 12. In the original analysis: For nucleated cells, counts were estimated from reference gene primer amplification. TCRdb's table, derived via immunoSEQ multiplex PCR, lists solely in-frame clones and lacks some. V and J calls and clone size follow that table, whereas D and trimming were derived from the DNA. The sample contains 250,000 to 350,000 clones, around 90% of which appear only once.

J is TRBJ1-2 and V is TRBV10-3; 8 bases match TRBD1. The sequenced material came from peripheral blood. This clonotype originated in a woman aged 45-65 years with COVID-19, enrolled during active disease. The CDR3 coding sequence is TGTGCCATACATCCGGGACAGGTTAATCATGGCTACACCTTC. As protein: CAIHPGQVNHGYTF.